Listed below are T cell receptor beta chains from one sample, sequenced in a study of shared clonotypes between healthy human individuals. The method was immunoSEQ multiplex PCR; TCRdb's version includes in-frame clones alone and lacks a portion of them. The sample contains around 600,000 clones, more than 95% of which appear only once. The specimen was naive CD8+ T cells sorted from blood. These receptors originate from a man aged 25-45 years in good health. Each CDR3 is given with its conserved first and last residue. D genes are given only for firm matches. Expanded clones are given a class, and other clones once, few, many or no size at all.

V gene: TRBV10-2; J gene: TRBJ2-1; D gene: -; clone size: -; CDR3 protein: CASQKSGSASNEQFF; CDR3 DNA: TGCGCCAGTCAAAAAAGCGGGTCGGCTTCCAATGAGCAGTTCTTC
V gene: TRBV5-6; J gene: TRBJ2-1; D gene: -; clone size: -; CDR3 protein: CASSPGTGWEGYNEQFF; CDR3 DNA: TGTGCCAGCAGCCCCGGGACAGGATGGGAGGGTTACAATGAGCAGTTCTTC
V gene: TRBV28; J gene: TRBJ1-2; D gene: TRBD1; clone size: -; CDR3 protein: CASSTRTGGGYGYTF; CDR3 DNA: TGTGCCAGCAGTACCCGGACAGGGGGCGGCTATGGCTACACCTTC
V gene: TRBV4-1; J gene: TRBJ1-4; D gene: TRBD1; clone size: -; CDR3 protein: CASSQPDRVDEKLFF; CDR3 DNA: TGCGCCAGCAGCCAACCGGACAGGGTGGACGAAAAACTGTTTTTT
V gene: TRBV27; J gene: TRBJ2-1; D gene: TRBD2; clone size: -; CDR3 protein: CASSLGLGGEQFF; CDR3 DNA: TGTGCCAGCAGTTTGGGACTAGGGGGTGAGCAGTTCTTC
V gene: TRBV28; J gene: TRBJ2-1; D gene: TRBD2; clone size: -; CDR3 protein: CASSPGTSGYYGNNEQFF; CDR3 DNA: TGTGCCAGCAGCCCCGGGACTAGCGGTTATTACGGGAACAATGAGCAGTTCTTC
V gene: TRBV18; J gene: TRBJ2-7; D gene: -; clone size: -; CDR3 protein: CASSPSQGRSYEQYF; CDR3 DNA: TGTGCCAGCTCACCTTCTCAGGGAAGGTCCTACGAGCAGTACTTC
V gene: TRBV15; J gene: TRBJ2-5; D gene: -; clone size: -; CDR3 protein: CATSPRAQETQYF; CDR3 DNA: TGTGCCACCAGCCCCCGGGCTCAAGAGACCCAGTACTTC
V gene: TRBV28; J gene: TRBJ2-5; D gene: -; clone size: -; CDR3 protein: CASSEAVYQETQYF; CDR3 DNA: TGTGCCAGCAGTGAGGCTGTGTACCAAGAGACCCAGTACTTC
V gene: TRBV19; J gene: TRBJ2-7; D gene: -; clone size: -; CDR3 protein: CASGGHEQYF; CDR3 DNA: TGTGCCAGTGGCGGTCATGAGCAGTACTTC
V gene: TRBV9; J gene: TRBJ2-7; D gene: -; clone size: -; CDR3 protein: CASSLTASSYEQYF; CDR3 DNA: TGTGCCAGCAGTTTGACGGCCAGCTCCTACGAGCAGTACTTC
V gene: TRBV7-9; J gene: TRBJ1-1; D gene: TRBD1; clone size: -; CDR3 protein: CASSPPGTENTEAFF; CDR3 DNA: TGTGCCAGCAGCCCACCCGGGACAGAGAACACTGAAGCTTTCTTT
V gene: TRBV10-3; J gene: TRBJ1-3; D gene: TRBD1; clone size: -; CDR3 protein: CAISRDRGPGNTIYF; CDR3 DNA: TGTGCCATCAGTCGGGACAGGGGGCCTGGAAACACCATATATTTT
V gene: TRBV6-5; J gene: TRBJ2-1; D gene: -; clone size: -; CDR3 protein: CASSYGTTADEQFF; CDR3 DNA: TGTGCCAGCAGTTACGGGACAACCGCCGATGAGCAGTTCTTC
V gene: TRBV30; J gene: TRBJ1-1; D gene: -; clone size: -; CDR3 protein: CAWGGWSTEAFF; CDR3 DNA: TGTGCCTGGGGGGGGTGGAGCACTGAAGCTTTCTTT
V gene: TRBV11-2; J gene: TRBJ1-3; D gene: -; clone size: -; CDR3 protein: CASSARDNSGNTIYF; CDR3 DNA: TGTGCCAGCAGCGCCCGGGACAACTCTGGAAACACCATATATTTT
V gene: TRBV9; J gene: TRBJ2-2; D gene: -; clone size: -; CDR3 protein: CASREGARNTGELFF; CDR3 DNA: TGTGCCAGCAGGGAGGGGGCGCGGAACACCGGGGAGCTGTTTTTT
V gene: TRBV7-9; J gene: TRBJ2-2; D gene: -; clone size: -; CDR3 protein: CASRHQTNTGELFF; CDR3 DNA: TGTGCCAGCAGGCATCAAACGAACACCGGGGAGCTGTTTTTT
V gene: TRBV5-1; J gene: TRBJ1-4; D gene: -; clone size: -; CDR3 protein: CASSSVGAGATNEKLFF; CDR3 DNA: TGCGCCAGCAGCTCGGTGGGGGCGGGGGCAACTAATGAAAAACTGTTTTTT
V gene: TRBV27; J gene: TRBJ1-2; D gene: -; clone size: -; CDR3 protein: CASSLHHTANYGYTF; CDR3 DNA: TGTGCCAGCAGTTTACACCACACCGCTAACTATGGCTACACCTTC
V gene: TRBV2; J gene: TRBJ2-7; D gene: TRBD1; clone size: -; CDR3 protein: CASSGDRAYEQYF; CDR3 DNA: TGTGCCAGCAGTGGGGACAGGGCCTACGAGCAGTACTTC
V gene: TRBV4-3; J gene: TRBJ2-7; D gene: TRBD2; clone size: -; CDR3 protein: CASSQVSSGNYEQYF; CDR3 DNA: TGCGCCAGCAGCCAAGTTTCTAGCGGGAATTACGAGCAGTACTTC
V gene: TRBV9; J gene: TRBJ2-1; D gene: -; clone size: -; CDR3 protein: CASSAAGLDYNEQFF; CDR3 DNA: TGTGCCAGCAGCGCCGCGGGATTGGACTACAATGAGCAGTTCTTC
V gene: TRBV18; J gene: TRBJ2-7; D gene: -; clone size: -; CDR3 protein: CASSPEHGSPSYEQYF; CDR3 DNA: TGTGCCAGCTCACCAGAGCACGGGTCGCCCTCCTACGAGCAGTACTTC
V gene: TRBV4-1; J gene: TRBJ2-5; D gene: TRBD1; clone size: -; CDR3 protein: CASSQGGQGSQETQYF; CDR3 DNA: TGCGCCAGCAGCCAAGGGGGACAGGGGTCCCAAGAGACCCAGTACTTC
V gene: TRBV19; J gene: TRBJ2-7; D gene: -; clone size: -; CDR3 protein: CASSMDGMRYEQYF; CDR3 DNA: TGTGCCAGTAGTATGGACGGGATGAGGTACGAGCAGTACTTC
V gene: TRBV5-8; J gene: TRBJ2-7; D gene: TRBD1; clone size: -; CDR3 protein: CASSPGTGADYEQYF; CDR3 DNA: TGTGCCAGCAGCCCCGGGACAGGGGCCGACTACGAGCAGTACTTC
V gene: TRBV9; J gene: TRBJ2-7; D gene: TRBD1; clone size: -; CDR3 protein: CASSVGQGPNEQYF; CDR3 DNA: TGTGCCAGCAGCGTAGGACAGGGGCCAAACGAGCAGTACTTC
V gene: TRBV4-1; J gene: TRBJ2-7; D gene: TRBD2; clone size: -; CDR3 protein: CASGSRAGGYEQYF; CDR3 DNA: TGCGCCAGCGGATCAAGAGCGGGAGGGTACGAGCAGTACTTC
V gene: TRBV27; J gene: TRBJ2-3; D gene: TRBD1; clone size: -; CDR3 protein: CASRRQGARVIPRDTQYF; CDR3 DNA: TGTGCCAGCAGAAGACAGGGGGCGAGGGTAATTCCAAGAGATACGCAGTATTTT
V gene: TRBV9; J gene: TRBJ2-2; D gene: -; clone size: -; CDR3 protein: CASSVGINTGELFF; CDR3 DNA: TGTGCCAGCAGCGTCGGGATTAACACCGGGGAGCTGTTTTTT
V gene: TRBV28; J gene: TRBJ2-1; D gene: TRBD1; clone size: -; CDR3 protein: CASSGTGGRVTYNEQFF; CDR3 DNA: TGTGCCAGCAGTGGGACAGGGGGCCGGGTAACGTACAATGAGCAGTTCTTC
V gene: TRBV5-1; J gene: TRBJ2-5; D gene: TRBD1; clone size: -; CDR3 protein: CASSFQQGVKLIQETQYF; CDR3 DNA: TGCGCCAGCAGCTTTCAACAGGGGGTGAAGCTGATACAAGAGACCCAGTACTTC
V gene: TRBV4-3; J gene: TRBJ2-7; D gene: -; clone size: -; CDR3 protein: CASSQDSGVLYEQYF; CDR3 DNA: TGCGCCAGCAGCCAAGATTCAGGGGTATTATACGAGCAGTACTTC
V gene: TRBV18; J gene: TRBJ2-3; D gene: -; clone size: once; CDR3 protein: CASSQSRDTQYF; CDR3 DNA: TGTGCCAGCTCACAGTCTCGAGATACGCAGTATTTT
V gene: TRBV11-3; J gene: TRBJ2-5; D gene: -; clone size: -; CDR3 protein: CASSLVLGDRETQYF; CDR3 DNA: TGTGCCAGCAGCTTAGTGTTAGGGGACCGAGAGACCCAGTACTTC
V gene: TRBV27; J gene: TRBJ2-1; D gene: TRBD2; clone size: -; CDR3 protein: CASSSLAGGGDEQFF; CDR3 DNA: TGTGCCAGCAGTTCACTAGCGGGAGGAGGAGATGAGCAGTTCTTC
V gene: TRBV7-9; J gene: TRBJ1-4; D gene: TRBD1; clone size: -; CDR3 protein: CASSLADRGQEKLFF; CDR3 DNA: TGTGCCAGCAGCTTAGCTGACAGGGGGCAGGAAAAACTGTTTTTT
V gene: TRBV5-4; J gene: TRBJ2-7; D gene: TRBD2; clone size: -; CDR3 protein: CASSRRTPGGDEQYF; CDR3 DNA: TGTGCCAGCAGCCGAAGGACTCCGGGAGGAGACGAGCAGTACTTC
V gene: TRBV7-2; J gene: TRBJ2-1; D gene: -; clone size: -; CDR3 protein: CASSLDTTPRFSYNEQFF; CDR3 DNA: TGTGCCAGCAGCTTAGACACTACCCCACGTTTCTCCTACAATGAGCAGTTCTTC
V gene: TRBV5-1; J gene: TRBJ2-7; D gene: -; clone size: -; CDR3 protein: CASSLGAGDEQYF; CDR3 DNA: TGCGCCAGCAGCTTAGGGGCAGGAGACGAGCAGTACTTC
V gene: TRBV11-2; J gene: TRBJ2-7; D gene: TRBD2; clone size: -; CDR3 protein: CASSLGGSAYEQYF; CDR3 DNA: TGTGCCAGCAGCCTGGGCGGGAGCGCCTACGAGCAGTACTTC
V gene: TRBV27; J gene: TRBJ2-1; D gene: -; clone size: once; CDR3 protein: CASSFGSLQFF; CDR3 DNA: TGTGCCAGCAGTTTCGGGAGTTTGCAGTTCTTC
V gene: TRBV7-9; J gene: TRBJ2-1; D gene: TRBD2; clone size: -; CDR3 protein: CASSWGKSGAGNEQFF; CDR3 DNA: TGTGCCAGCAGCTGGGGCAAAAGCGGGGCCGGGAATGAGCAGTTCTTC
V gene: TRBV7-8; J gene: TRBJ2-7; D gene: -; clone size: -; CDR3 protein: CASSLAPRDNYEQYF; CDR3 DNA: TGTGCCAGCAGCTTAGCGCCCCGGGACAACTACGAGCAGTACTTC
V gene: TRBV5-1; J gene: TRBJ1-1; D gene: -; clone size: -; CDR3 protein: CASSLDQNEAFF; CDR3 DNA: TGCGCCAGCAGCTTGGACCAGAATGAAGCTTTCTTT
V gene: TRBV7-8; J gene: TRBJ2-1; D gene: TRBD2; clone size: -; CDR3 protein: CASSLLAGGPQNEQFF; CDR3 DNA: TGTGCCAGCAGCTTACTAGCGGGAGGGCCCCAAAATGAGCAGTTCTTC
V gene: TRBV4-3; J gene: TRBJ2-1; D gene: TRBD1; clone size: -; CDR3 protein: CASSQDSQGASYNEQFF; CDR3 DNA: TGCGCCAGCAGCCAAGATTCCCAGGGGGCCTCCTACAATGAGCAGTTCTTC
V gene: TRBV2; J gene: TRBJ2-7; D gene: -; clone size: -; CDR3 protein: CASSDSAGGYEQYF; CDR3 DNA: TGTGCCAGCAGTGATTCGGCAGGGGGGTACGAGCAGTACTTC
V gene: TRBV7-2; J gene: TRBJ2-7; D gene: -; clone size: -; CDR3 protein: CASSFPLGVREQYF; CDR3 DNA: TGTGCCAGCAGCTTCCCCCTGGGCGTGAGGGAGCAGTACTTC
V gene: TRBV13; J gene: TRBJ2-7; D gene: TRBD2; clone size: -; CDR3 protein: CASSSLTSGLFEQYF; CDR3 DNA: TGTGCCAGCAGCTCGTTGACTAGCGGCCTCTTCGAGCAGTACTTC
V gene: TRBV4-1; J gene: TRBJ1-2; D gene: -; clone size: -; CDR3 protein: CASSQLAETTINYGYTF; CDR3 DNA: TGCGCCAGCAGCCAGCTGGCCGAGACGACGATTAACTATGGCTACACCTTC
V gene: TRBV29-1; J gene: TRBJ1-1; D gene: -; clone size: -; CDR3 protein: CSVRGVGYEAFF; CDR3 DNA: TGCAGCGTTCGTGGGGTAGGGTATGAAGCTTTCTTT
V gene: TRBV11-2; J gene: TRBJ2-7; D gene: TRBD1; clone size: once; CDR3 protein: CASSPQDRVYEQYF; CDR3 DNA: TGTGCCAGCAGCCCCCAAGACAGGGTGTACGAGCAGTACTTC
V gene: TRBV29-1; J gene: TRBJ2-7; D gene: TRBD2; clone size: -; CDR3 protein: CSAEGTSGRGSTYEQYF; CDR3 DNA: TGCAGCGCCGAGGGGACTAGCGGGAGGGGCTCCACCTACGAGCAGTACTTC
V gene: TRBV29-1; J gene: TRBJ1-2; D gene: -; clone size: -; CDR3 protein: CSVDGVRGDGYTF; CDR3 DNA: TGCAGCGTTGATGGAGTTAGGGGTGATGGCTACACCTTC
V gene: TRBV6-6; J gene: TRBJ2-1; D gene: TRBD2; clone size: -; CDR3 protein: CASSAPGGSYNEQFF; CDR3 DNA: TGTGCCAGCAGTGCGCCGGGAGGATCCTACAATGAGCAGTTCTTC